These 25 T cell receptor beta chains were sequenced from one sample in a study of OX40 agonist ivuxolimab in advanced cancers. Only in-frame clones appear in the TCRdb table, and some are missing; sequencing was by immunoSEQ multiplex PCR. There are around 60,000 clones in the sample; about 86% occur only once, and around 0.91% lies in the top ten. The material sequenced was CD4+ or CD8+ T cells sorted from blood, taken in a trial of the OX40 agonist ivuxolimab. Every receptor here comes from an adult with an advanced solid tumor such as melanoma, head and neck, liver or kidney cancer.

V gene TRBV29-1 combines with J gene TRBJ1-2; 10 nucleotides agree with TRBD1. V gave up 7 bases and J gave up 3 bases; unmatched junction bases: 5. This CDR3 region has 13 residues. In germline, CDR1 is SQVTM, CDR2 ANQGSEA. The CDR3 here is CSARQGADYGYTF. The CDR3 DNA reads as TGCAGCGCAAGACAGGGGGCGGACTATGGCTACACCTTC.

The chain recombines TRBV5-1 with TRBJ1-1, with D possibly being TRBD1 (6 bases). Germline V gives CDR1 SGHRS, CDR2 YFSETQ. This CDR3 is built from 13 residues. Deletions cut 5 bases from V and 4 bases from J, with 12 bases between. Here the CDR3 DNA reads TGCGCCAGCAGATTAGGGGGGTCCACTGAAGCTTTCTTT. Its protein product is CASRLGGSTEAFF.

This clone was observed a single time. CDR3 residues: CASSGTGGGYGYTF. The CDR3 region has the DNA TGCGCCAGCAGCGGGACAGGGGGCGGGTATGGCTACACCTTC. V is TRBV23-1 and J is TRBJ1-2, with 12 bases identical to TRBD1. TRBV23-1 is noted as an ORF with a role that remains uncertain. The junction had 4 bases not matched to a gene; V was cut back by 6 bases and J by 5 bases. The CDR3 totals 14 residues.

The chain couples TRBV6-5 to TRBJ2-7; possibly TRBD2 for D (5 bases). The V and J ends lost 8 bases and 5 bases respectively, with 19 bases between them. The germline CDR1 and CDR2 sequences are MNHEY and SVGAGI. The CDR3 extends over 14 amino acids. The CDR3 here is CASVNTGILDEQYF. DNA for the CDR3: TGTGCCAGCGTCAACACGGGGATATTAGACGAGCAGTACTTC.

V gene TRBV9 combines with J gene TRBJ2-3, with 9 bases fitting TRBD2. Germline V lookup: CDR1 SGDLS, CDR2 YYNGEE. V gave up 2 bases and J gave up 5 bases; unmatched junction bases: 6. This CDR3 spans 15 amino acids. The CDR3 loop is CASSVRGLARDTQYF. Written as DNA, the CDR3 is TGTGCCAGCAGCGTTCGTGGACTAGCGAGAGATACGCAGTATTTT.

The chain carries TRBV27 and TRBJ2-1; 11 bases are a match to TRBD2. The CDR3 length is 15 residues. Losses at the gene ends were 6 bases for V and 8 bases for J; bases not matched to a gene: 9. CDR1 and CDR2 from the germline V gene are MNHEY and SMNVEV (reference sequence). DNA for the CDR3: TGTGCCAGCAGCCCAATAGCGGGGGGGTTTCATGAGCAGTTCTTC. This encodes CASSPIAGGFHEQFF.

The chain joins TRBV16 to TRBJ2-1; D is tentatively TRBD1 or TRBD2 (5 bases each). Trimming stripped 2 bases from V and 4 bases from J, with 12 bases between. Germline assignment: CDR1 KGHSY and CDR2 FQNENV. This CDR3 has 15 residues. CDR3 region: CASSQDGTTYNEQFF. The DNA of the CDR3 is TGTGCCAGCAGCCAAGACGGGACGACTTACAATGAGCAGTTCTTC.

V gene TRBV28 combines with J gene TRBJ1-5; D possibly corresponds to TRBD1 (6 bases). Germline-derived CDR1 and CDR2 are MDHEN and SYDVKM. Trimming removed 8 bases from V and 0 bases from J, with 17 bases in between. The CDR3 spans 16 residues. CDR3 DNA: TGTGCCAGCTTTCCGGGGGCAGGGATTAGCAATCAGCCCCAGCATTTT. It encodes CASFPGAGISNQPQHF.

V and J are TRBV19 and TRBJ2-1, with 11 nucleotides matching TRBD1. The CDR3 is 15 residues long. Germline CDR1 LNHDA, CDR2 SQIVND (reference sequence). Trimming took 4 bases from V and 7 from J; bases not matched to a gene: 6. The CDR3 DNA reads TGTGCCAGTAGTACCGGGACAGGGGGTAAAAATGAGCAGTTCTTC. This sequence encodes CASSTGTGGKNEQFF.

The chain's CDR3 is CASSFPGGTIYF. The CDR3 DNA follows: TGTGCCAGCAGCTTCCCCGGAGGGACCATATATTTT. The genes are TRBV11-2 and TRBJ1-3, with D unresolved. Per the germline V gene, CDR1 is SGHAT and CDR2 is FQNNGV. V was cut by 3 bases and J by 10 bases, with 10 bases left in between. This CDR3 region has 12 residues. The full variable domain, with the rest looked up from reference TRBV11-2 and TRBJ1-3, is EAGVAQSPRYKIIEKRQSVAFWCNPISGHATLYWYQQILGQGPKLLIQFQNNGVVDDSQLPKDRFSAERLKGVDSTLKIQPAKLEDSAVYLCASSFPGGTIYFGEGSWLTVV.

This clone came up once. The chain combines TRBV6-6 with TRBJ1-5, with unresolved D. The CDR3 runs 15 residues. Germline V gene sequence: CDR1 MNHNY, CDR2 SVGAGI (reference sequence). Trimming pared 1 base from V and 3 bases from J, leaving 10 bases between. CDR3 loop: CASSYYGVYNQPQHF. The CDR3, as DNA: TGTGCCAGCAGTTACTACGGGGTCTACAATCAGCCCCAGCATTTT.

The genes are TRBV5-1 and TRBJ1-1; a possible D gene is TRBD1 (5 bases). Trimming left V 4 bases short and J 1 base short, with 5 bases between. The CDR3 is made up of 12 amino acids. Germline-derived CDR1 and CDR2 are SGHRS and YFSETQ. CDR3 sequence reads: CASSGQNTEAFF. Here the CDR3 DNA reads TGCGCCAGCAGCGGACAGAACACTGAAGCTTTCTTT.

This clone was recorded only once. The chain is built from TRBV7-2 and TRBJ1-1; 8 nucleotides agree with TRBD1. The V and J ends lost 2 bases and 5 bases, in that order; junction bases with no gene match: 4. The germline gives CDR1 SGHTA, CDR2 FQGNSA. This CDR3 is 14 amino acids long. CDR3 residues: CASSLRTGRTEAFF. CDR3 sequence (DNA): TGTGCCAGCAGCTTACGGACAGGGCGTACTGAAGCTTTCTTT.

The V call is TRBV7-9, the J call TRBJ2-6; D gene ambiguous. This CDR3 is built from 14 residues. Trimming left V 6 bases short and J 1 base short, with 7 bases between. CDR1 and CDR2 (germline): SEHNR, FQNEAQ (reference sequence). The CDR3 protein is CASSTPSGANVLTF. The CDR3 region has the DNA TGTGCCAGCAGTACACCTTCTGGGGCCAACGTCCTGACTTTC.

The chain is built from TRBV7-3 and TRBJ2-2; no firm D call. V was pared by 2 bases and J by 1 base, with 5 bases between. Germline values: CDR1 SGHTA, CDR2 FQGTGA. CDR3 length equals 14 residues. The CDR3 DNA reads as TGTGCCAGCAGCTTATACAGGAACACCGGGGAGCTGTTTTTT. Protein sequence: CASSLYRNTGELFF. The variable domain in full, with the rest retrieved from reference TRBV7-3 and TRBJ2-2, is GAGVSQTPSNKVTEKGKYVELRCDPISGHTALYWYRQSLGQGPEFLIYFQGTGAADDSGLPNDRFFAVRPEGSVSTLKIQRTERGDSAVYLCASSLYRNTGELFFGEGSRLTVL.

This chain uses TRBV18 with TRBJ1-1; 7 bases are shared with TRBD1. Germline V lookup: CDR1 KGHSH, CDR2 LQKENI. The CDR3 has 14 residues. Trimming cost V 4 bases and J 1 base; bases outside gene matches: 3. The CDR3 loop reads CASSHRQGNTEAFF. Written as DNA, the CDR3 is TGTGCCAGCTCACACCGACAGGGGAACACTGAAGCTTTCTTT.

V usage is TRBV2 and J usage is TRBJ1-5; the D gene is possibly TRBD1 (6 bases). The CDR3 totals 15 residues. The V end lost 7 bases, the J end lost 3 bases, and 16 bases lay between the germline ends. Germline V gene data show CDR1 as SNHLY and CDR2 as FYNNEI. CDR3: CASTGRGTINQPQHF. The CDR3 DNA reads as TGTGCCAGCACCGGGAGGGGGACAATCAATCAGCCCCAGCATTTT.

Here the CDR3 reads CASSDRSGTHSNQPQHF. CDR3 bases: TGTGCCAGCTCAGACCGTTCAGGGACCCATAGCAATCAGCCCCAGCATTTT. This chain joins TRBV18 and TRBJ1-5, with TRBD1 as a possible D gene (5 bases). Deletions cut 5 bases from V and 0 bases from J, with 17 bases between. This CDR3 is 17 amino acids long. The germline CDR1 and CDR2 sequences are KGHSH and LQKENI.

This clone was seen a single time. The chain combines TRBV30 with TRBJ1-2; tentatively, D is TRBD1 (6 bases). The germline V and J ends were trimmed by 1 base and 2 bases, with 11 bases remaining between them. Per germline, CDR1 GTSNPN and CDR2 SVGIG (reference sequence). There are 14 residues in the CDR3. The CDR3 coding sequence is TGTGCCTGGAGTGAGGGGACATTGAACTATGGCTACACCTTC. The encoded protein is CAWSEGTLNYGYTF.

V gene TRBV28 combines with J gene TRBJ1-2, with 11 bases lining up with TRBD1. After removal of 5 bases from V and 12 bases from J, the junction contained 14 bases not matched to a gene. CDR3 size: 15 residues. The germline CDR1 and CDR2 sequences are MDHEN and SYDVKM. The DNA of the CDR3 is TGTGCCAGCAGTCGAGGAGGATCCGGGACAGGGGGACACACCTTC. Translation: CASSRGGSGTGGHTF.

The chain carries TRBV5-1 and TRBJ1-1; D not resolved. Between the trimmed V and J ends, which lost 5 bases and 4 bases, there was a span of 9 bases. The germline CDR1 and CDR2 sequences are SGHRS and YFSETQ. CDR3 length: 12 amino acids. The CDR3 DNA reads TGCGCCAGCAGGTCGGGAGTCACTGAAGCTTTCTTT. The encoded protein is CASRSGVTEAFF.

V and J are TRBV15 and TRBJ2-5, with TRBD2 identical over 7 bases. With V trimmed by 1 base and J by 1 base, 9 bases remained unmatched. CDR1 LNHNV and CDR2 YYDKDF come from the germline V gene (reference sequence). This CDR3 is 17 amino acids long. This chain's CDR3 is CATSRGLPAGSQETQYF. CDR3 in DNA: TGTGCCACCAGCAGAGGGTTGCCAGCGGGGAGCCAAGAGACCCAGTACTTC.

This chain connects TRBV6-5 to TRBJ1-1; no reliable D call. V gave up 3 bases and J gave up 4 bases, with 12 bases separating them. Germline V gives CDR1 MNHEY, CDR2 SVGAGI. This CDR3 is 14 amino acids long. The CDR3 bases are TGTGCCAGCAGTTATGGGCGGACGGGCACTGAAGCTTTCTTT. The encoded protein is CASSYGRTGTEAFF.

This clone was observed a single time. The V and J genes are TRBV28 and TRBJ2-2; D remains unclear. V dropped 6 bases and J dropped 3 bases, with 14 bases sitting between them. The germline V gene has CDR1 MDHEN and CDR2 SYDVKM. CDR3 length: 15 residues. The CDR3 region is CASRLQQVHTGELFF. The CDR3 bases are TGTGCCAGCAGACTCCAGCAGGTACACACCGGGGAGCTGTTTTTT. The complete variable domain, with remaining parts taken from reference TRBV28 and TRBJ2-2, reads DVKVTQSSRYLVKRTGEKVFLECVQDMDHENMFWYRQDPGLGLRLIYFSYDVKMKEKGDIPEGYSVSREKKERFSLILESASTNQTSMYLCASRLQQVHTGELFFGEGSRLTVL.

V gene TRBV4-1 combines with J gene TRBJ1-4; 7 bases align to TRBD1. CDR3 length: 13 amino acids. The germline V gene encodes CDR1 MGHRA and CDR2 YSYEKL. Germline trimming cut 7 bases from V and 7 bases from J; bases unmatched to any gene: 6. The CDR3 loop reads CASKGQGGEKLFF. The CDR3 coding sequence is TGCGCCAGCAAGGGGCAGGGGGGTGAAAAACTGTTTTTT.